This T cell receptor beta chain is drawn from a study of cytomegalovirus exposure and HLA in healthy donors. At the level of the study: Caucasian-associated ancestry cluster membership applied to 75% to 85% of several hundred genotyped donors.

The CDR3 loop spans 15 amino acids. Germline V gives CDR1 ENHRY, CDR2 SYGVKD. Trimming took 6 bases from V and 0 from J; bases not matched to a gene: 8. The PCR ran on 60 Vbeta and 13 Jbeta primers. Some clones are missing from TCRdb's copy, which holds only in-frame ones; the method was immunoSEQ multiplex PCR. The sample records around 160,000 clones, roughly 78% being singletons. V is TRBV10-3 and J is TRBJ2-7; the match to TRBD2 covers 7 bases. Sequenced: PBMCs. The sequence derives from a man aged 40-49 years in good health and CMV-seropositive. The CDR3 nucleotides are TGTGCCATCAGGGATGGGGGAGGGGCCTCCTACGAGCAGTACTTC. This sequence encodes CAIRDGGGASYEQYF.